Included here is one T cell receptor beta chain sequence, with context. The data originate from a study of T cells in Graves' hyperthyroidism and ophthalmopathy. Researchers amplified the TCR beta CDR3 regions from RNA transcripts. With the HTBI primer set, the TCR CDR3 went through a first round of RT-PCR. TCRdb re-called the multiplex PCR reads with MiXCR, one entry per CDR3 protein. Of 700,000 to 850,000 distinct CDR3 sequences listed, approximately 40% are singletons. CDR1 MDHEN and CDR2 SYDVKM come from the germline V gene. V lost 3 bases and J lost 7, with 19 bases in between. CDR3 length: 16 residues.

The J gene is TRBJ1-5, the V gene TRBV28; a possible D gene is TRBD1 (5 bases). Sequences were obtained from blood. This TCR came from a middle-aged woman with Graves' hyperthyroidism. The CDR3 loop is CASSFWDPNWKQPQHF. CDR3 DNA: TGTGCCAGCAGTTTTTGGGACCCAAATTGGAAACAGCCCCAGCATTTT. The full variable domain, completed using reference TRBV28 and TRBJ1-5, is DVKVTQSSRYLVKRTGEKVFLECVQDMDHENMFWYRQDPGLGLRLIYFSYDVKMKEKGDIPEGYSVSREKKERFSLILESASTNQTSMYLCASSFWDPNWKQPQHFGDGTRLSIL.